The rows below give T cell receptor beta chains drawn from one sample of a study of cytomegalovirus exposure and HLA in healthy donors. Sequencing was performed with immunoSEQ multiplex PCR; in TCRdb, only in-frame clones are kept and a portion is missing. The sample records over 60,000 clones, roughly 75% being singletons. Sequencing input: PBMCs. The receptors stem from a woman in her 30s in good health and CMV-seronegative. Both conserved end residues are part of each CDR3. Each record gives: D gene, V gene, CDR3 length, clone size, J gene, CDR3 protein, CDR3 DNA. The D gene is left open where the match is weak. Rows may omit the clone size; those that give it use once, few, many or a size class.

TRBD2	TRBV15	16	-	TRBJ2-3	CATSRSGLAGTDTQYF	TGTGCCACCAGCAGGTCGGGACTAGCGGGCACAGATACGCAGTATTTT
-	TRBV18	13	-	TRBJ2-1	CASSPSVAGEQFF	TGTGCCAGCTCACCTTCCGTGGCGGGGGAGCAGTTCTTC
TRBD2	TRBV7-9	16	-	TRBJ2-1	CASSGRAGGGFNEQFF	TGTGCCAGCAGCGGGCGAGCGGGAGGAGGGTTCAATGAGCAGTTCTTC
TRBD1	TRBV27	13	-	TRBJ1-2	CASSVGQGGGYTF	TGTGCCAGCAGTGTCGGACAGGGAGGCGGCTACACCTTC
TRBD2	TRBV18	13	-	TRBJ2-5	CASSPGLGETQYF	TGTGCCAGCTCACCTGGACTAGGAGAGACCCAGTACTTC
-	TRBV18	14	-	TRBJ1-5	CASSPQGSHQPQHF	TGTGCCAGCTCACCACAAGGGAGTCATCAGCCCCAGCATTTT
-	TRBV7-2	13	-	TRBJ2-3	CASSLARTDTQYF	TGTGCCAGCAGCTTAGCCAGAACAGATACGCAGTATTTT
-	TRBV7-2	14	-	TRBJ2-1	CASRGEGAYNEQFF	TGTGCCAGCAGAGGGGAGGGGGCCTACAATGAGCAGTTCTTC
-	TRBV19	14	-	TRBJ1-1	CASSIAGLDTEAFF	TGTGCCAGTAGTATCGCAGGGTTAGACACTGAAGCTTTCTTT
-	TRBV7-2	16	-	TRBJ1-2	CASSLMGGAGSYGYTF	TGTGCCAGCAGCTTAATGGGTGGGGCAGGGTCCTATGGCTACACCTTC
TRBD1	TRBV4-1	16	-	TRBJ2-1	CASSQDGGQNNNEQFF	TGCGCCAGCAGCCAAGATGGGGGACAGAACAACAATGAGCAGTTCTTC
TRBD1	TRBV10-3	15	few	TRBJ2-3	CAIGEQGLFTDTQYF	TGTGCCATCGGGGAACAGGGGTTGTTTACAGATACGCAGTATTTT
-	TRBV28	11	-	TRBJ1-1	CASSLGGPAFF	TGTGCCAGCAGTTTGGGAGGACCAGCTTTCTTT
TRBD1	TRBV5-4	15	-	TRBJ1-4	CASSGGTAENEKLFF	TGTGCCAGCAGCGGAGGGACAGCCGAAAATGAAAAACTGTTTTTT
-	TRBV19	14	-	TRBJ2-7	CASSIRTPVYEQYF	TGTGCCAGTAGTATACGGACACCTGTCTACGAGCAGTACTTC
-	TRBV27	17	-	TRBJ1-5	CASSLWGRRVSNQPQHF	TGTGCCAGCAGTTTATGGGGTCGCAGGGTAAGCAATCAGCCCCAGCATTTT
TRBD1	TRBV5-6	16	-	TRBJ2-1	CASSRRPTGEVNEQFF	TGTGCCAGCAGTAGGCGGCCGACAGGGGAGGTCAATGAGCAGTTCTTC
TRBD2	TRBV6-5	16	-	TRBJ2-1	CASSYSGGRVLNEQFF	TGTGCCAGCAGTTACTCGGGCGGGAGGGTACTAAATGAGCAGTTCTTC
-	TRBV7-3	14	-	TRBJ1-2	CASSLNARAYGYTF	TGTGCCAGCAGCTTAAACGCCAGGGCATATGGCTACACCTTC
TRBD2	TRBV7-9	15	-	TRBJ2-5	CASSPWGGGQETQYF	TGTGCCAGCAGCCCGTGGGGCGGGGGACAAGAGACCCAGTACTTC
TRBD2	TRBV10-2	15	-	TRBJ2-1	CASNTPGLARGEQFF	TGCGCCAGCAACACACCGGGACTAGCCCGGGGTGAGCAGTTCTTC
-	TRBV7-8	12	-	TRBJ2-3	CASSQRRDTQYF	TGTGCCAGCAGCCAACGGAGGGATACGCAGTATTTT
TRBD1	TRBV28	19	-	TRBJ1-5	CASRTRRGQGMSSNQPQHF	TGTGCCAGCAGGACTAGGAGGGGACAGGGTATGAGTAGCAATCAGCCCCAGCATTTT
TRBD2	TRBV5-4	14	-	TRBJ2-3	CASSFPAGGPTQYF	TGTGCCAGCAGCTTCCCAGCGGGAGGGCCAACGCAGTATTTT
-	TRBV18	15	-	TRBJ1-1	CASSPPNRVDTEAFF	TGTGCCAGCTCACCACCGAACAGGGTTGACACTGAAGCTTTCTTT
-	TRBV19	14	-	TRBJ1-2	CASSIVTASYGYTF	TGTGCCAGTAGTATAGTCACAGCAAGTTATGGCTACACCTTC
TRBD1	TRBV19	13	-	TRBJ2-5	CASRDRGVETQYF	TGTGCCAGTAGGGACAGGGGAGTCGAGACCCAGTACTTC
TRBD2	TRBV28	13	-	TRBJ2-7	CASLSGIPYEQYF	TGTGCCAGCCTCAGCGGGATCCCCTACGAGCAGTACTTC
TRBD2	TRBV5-1	15	-	TRBJ2-2	CASSSLAGDTGELFF	TGCGCCAGCAGCTCTCTAGCGGGAGACACCGGGGAGCTGTTTTTT
-	TRBV7-2	17	-	TRBJ1-2	CASSPSGGGVPNYGYTF	TGTGCCAGCAGCCCATCCGGGGGGGGCGTCCCTAACTATGGCTACACCTTC
TRBD1	TRBV19	14	once	TRBJ1-2	CASSIVDRSRGYTF	TGTGCCAGTAGTATAGTGGACAGGTCGCGGGGCTACACCTTC
TRBD2	TRBV27	16	-	TRBJ2-1	CASSSPPGRVQNEQFF	TGTGCCAGCAGTTCTCCACCCGGGAGGGTTCAGAATGAGCAGTTCTTC
TRBD2	TRBV5-4	17	few	TRBJ2-3	CASSQGTSGRATDTQYF	TGTGCCAGCAGCCAAGGGACTAGCGGGAGGGCCACAGATACGCAGTATTTT
TRBD1	TRBV5-6	15	-	TRBJ2-7	CASSLFSTGGNEQYF	TGTGCCAGCAGCTTATTTTCTACAGGGGGCAACGAGCAGTACTTC
-	TRBV30	14	-	TRBJ1-1	CAWSGGGGHTEAFF	TGTGCCTGGAGTGGGGGTGGGGGCCACACTGAAGCTTTCTTT
-	TRBV18	16	-	TRBJ1-4	CASSPRGGTGNEKLFF	TGTGCCAGCTCACCACGAGGGGGAACGGGCAATGAAAAACTGTTTTTT
TRBD1	TRBV2	19	-	TRBJ1-2	CASSEPGQGASFYNYGYTF	TGTGCCAGCAGTGAACCGGGACAGGGAGCCTCCTTTTATAACTATGGCTACACCTTC
TRBD2	TRBV4-1	17	-	TRBJ2-2	CASRPSRLADATGELFF	TGCGCCAGCAGACCCTCTCGGCTAGCGGATGCCACCGGGGAGCTGTTTTTT
TRBD1	TRBV6-1	15	-	TRBJ1-4	CASNGQGTIWEKLFF	TGTGCCAGCAACGGACAGGGGACGATATGGGAAAAACTGTTTTTT
TRBD2	TRBV6-4	19	few	TRBJ2-5	CASSDSRGALAGGGETQYF	TGTGCCAGCAGTGACTCGAGAGGAGCACTAGCGGGAGGCGGGGAGACCCAGTACTTC
-	TRBV12-5	12	-	TRBJ1-1	CASGYTNTEAFF	TGTGCTAGTGGTTATACTAATACTGAAGCTTTCTTT
TRBD2	TRBV28	15	-	TRBJ2-1	CASSLGGGPWNEQFF	TGTGCCAGCAGTTTAGGGGGAGGGCCATGGAATGAGCAGTTCTTC
TRBD1	TRBV30	15	-	TRBJ2-4	CAWSETGGAKNIQYF	TGTGCCTGGAGTGAGACAGGGGGAGCCAAAAACATTCAGTACTTC
-	TRBV5-1	15	-	TRBJ2-7	CASSLAAGLNYEQYF	TGCGCCAGCAGCTTGGCCGCGGGACTTAACTACGAGCAGTACTTC
TRBD1	TRBV6-6	15	-	TRBJ1-4	CASSYRDRGDEKLFF	TGTGCCAGCAGTTACCGGGACAGGGGTGACGAAAAACTGTTTTTT